A selection of T cell receptor beta chains follows, all from one sample in a study of cytomegalovirus exposure and HLA in healthy donors. The assay was immunoSEQ multiplex PCR, and TCRdb's table has in-frame clones only and misses some. In the table there are some 250,000 clones, about 90% of which are singletons. Sequencing input: PBMCs. All receptors derive from a woman in her twenties or thirties in good health and CMV-seronegative. Each CDR3 is given with its conserved first and last residue. Each record gives: V gene, D gene, clone size, J gene, CDR3 DNA, CDR3 protein. The D gene is left open where the match is weak. Clone size is given for some rows only: seen once, a few or many times, or a class if the clone is expanded.

v_gene: TRBV29-1
d_gene: .
abundance: .
j_gene: TRBJ2-1
CDR3nt: TGCAGCGTTGATTCAGTTTATGAGCAGTTCTTC
CDR3aa: CSVDSVYEQFF

v_gene: TRBV7-3
d_gene: .
abundance: .
j_gene: TRBJ2-5
CDR3nt: TGTGCCAGCAGCTTAGTACGAGGGGAGACCCAGTACTTC
CDR3aa: CASSLVRGETQYF

v_gene: TRBV9
d_gene: .
abundance: .
j_gene: TRBJ1-2
CDR3nt: TGTGCCAGCAGCGCATGGGACAATGGCTACACCTTC
CDR3aa: CASSAWDNGYTF

v_gene: TRBV9
d_gene: TRBD2
abundance: .
j_gene: TRBJ2-1
CDR3nt: TGTGCCAGCAGCGGGACTAGCACTGGAGACGAGCAGTTCTTC
CDR3aa: CASSGTSTGDEQFF

v_gene: TRBV9
d_gene: .
abundance: .
j_gene: TRBJ1-5
CDR3nt: TGTGCCAGCAGCGCAGAGGGGATTTCTAATCAGCCCCAGCATTTT
CDR3aa: CASSAEGISNQPQHF

v_gene: TRBV7-9
d_gene: TRBD1
abundance: .
j_gene: TRBJ2-2
CDR3nt: TGTGCCAGCAGCGCCCGACAGGGGGCGGGAGGGGAGCTGTTTTTT
CDR3aa: CASSARQGAGGELFF

v_gene: TRBV27
d_gene: TRBD1
abundance: .
j_gene: TRBJ2-7
CDR3nt: TGTGCCAGCAGCCGAAGACAGGGTGGGGAGCAGTACTTC
CDR3aa: CASSRRQGGEQYF

v_gene: TRBV7-9
d_gene: TRBD2
abundance: .
j_gene: TRBJ2-3
CDR3nt: TGTGCCAGCAGCTTAAGGCCCCCGGGACTAGCGGACCGGGATACGCAGTATTTT
CDR3aa: CASSLRPPGLADRDTQYF

v_gene: TRBV5-1
d_gene: .
abundance: .
j_gene: TRBJ2-2
CDR3nt: TGCGCCAGCAGGAAGAACACCGGGGAGCTGTTTTTT
CDR3aa: CASRKNTGELFF

v_gene: TRBV2
d_gene: TRBD2
abundance: .
j_gene: TRBJ2-1
CDR3nt: TGTGCCAGCAGTGATCAAACTAGCGGGAGCAATGAGCAGTTCTTC
CDR3aa: CASSDQTSGSNEQFF

v_gene: TRBV6-5
d_gene: .
abundance: .
j_gene: TRBJ1-1
CDR3nt: TGTGCCAGCAGTTCCGTGGGCACTGAAGCTTTCTTT
CDR3aa: CASSSVGTEAFF

v_gene: TRBV5-1
d_gene: TRBD2
abundance: .
j_gene: TRBJ2-3
CDR3nt: TGCGCCAGCAGCTTGGTTTCCCGGACTAGCGGGAGGGTAAATACGCAGTATTTT
CDR3aa: CASSLVSRTSGRVNTQYF

v_gene: TRBV19
d_gene: .
abundance: few
j_gene: TRBJ1-2
CDR3nt: TGTGCCAGTAGTGCTACAAGGGGAGGCGGCTATGGCTACACCTTC
CDR3aa: CASSATRGGGYGYTF

v_gene: TRBV11-3
d_gene: TRBD1
abundance: .
j_gene: TRBJ2-1
CDR3nt: TGTGCCAGCAGCTCCGATACGACAGGGGGCAATGAGCAGTTCTTC
CDR3aa: CASSSDTTGGNEQFF

v_gene: TRBV4-3
d_gene: TRBD2
abundance: .
j_gene: TRBJ2-1
CDR3nt: TGCGCCAGCAGCCAAGAGGCTAGCGGGCTTCCGACCTACAATGAGCAGTTCTTC
CDR3aa: CASSQEASGLPTYNEQFF

v_gene: TRBV27
d_gene: .
abundance: .
j_gene: TRBJ2-7
CDR3nt: TGTGCCAGCAGCCTTGGGGGAACCTACGAGCAGTACTTC
CDR3aa: CASSLGGTYEQYF

v_gene: TRBV30
d_gene: TRBD1
abundance: .
j_gene: TRBJ1-1
CDR3nt: TGTGCCTGGAGGCGCGGGACAGGGGGCAGGGACACTGAAGCTTTCTTT
CDR3aa: CAWRRGTGGRDTEAFF

v_gene: TRBV7-9
d_gene: .
abundance: .
j_gene: TRBJ1-2
CDR3nt: TGTGCCAGCAGCTTACAATCAGCAAACTATGGCTACACCTTC
CDR3aa: CASSLQSANYGYTF

v_gene: TRBV7-2
d_gene: TRBD2
abundance: .
j_gene: TRBJ2-3
CDR3nt: TGTGCCAGCACCAAGCCTAGCGGAGCCACAGATACGCAGTATTTT
CDR3aa: CASTKPSGATDTQYF

v_gene: TRBV27
d_gene: .
abundance: .
j_gene: TRBJ2-7
CDR3nt: TGTGCCAGCAGTTTAAAAGCTAGCGCCACCTACGAGCAGTACTTC
CDR3aa: CASSLKASATYEQYF

v_gene: TRBV19
d_gene: .
abundance: .
j_gene: TRBJ2-2
CDR3nt: TGTGCCAGTACCTCCATCGAGGCGGGGTGGGGGACCGGGGAGCTGTTTTTT
CDR3aa: CASTSIEAGWGTGELFF

v_gene: TRBV7-3
d_gene: .
abundance: .
j_gene: TRBJ2-1
CDR3nt: TGTGCCAGCAGCGCAGGGGGGTATGAGCAGTTCTTC
CDR3aa: CASSAGGYEQFF